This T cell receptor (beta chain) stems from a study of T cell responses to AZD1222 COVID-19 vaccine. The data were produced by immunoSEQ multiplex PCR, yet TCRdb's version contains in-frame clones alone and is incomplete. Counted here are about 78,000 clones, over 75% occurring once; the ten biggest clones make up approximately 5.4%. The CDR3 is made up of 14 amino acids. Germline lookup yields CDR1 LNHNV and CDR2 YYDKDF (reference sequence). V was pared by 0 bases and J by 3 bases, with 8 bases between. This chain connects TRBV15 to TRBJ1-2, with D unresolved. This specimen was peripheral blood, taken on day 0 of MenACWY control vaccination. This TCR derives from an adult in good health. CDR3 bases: TGTGCCACCAGCAGAGATCGCGCAGACTATGGCTACACCTTC. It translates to CATSRDRADYGYTF.